This T cell receptor (beta chain) was profiled in a study of cytomegalovirus exposure and HLA in healthy donors. General study findings and limits: For cytomegalovirus status, the classifier reportedly gave diagnoses with high specificity and sensitivity. Per a prior analysis, the majority of TCR beta V segments were productive roughly 87% or roughly 30% of the time. In vitro experiments confirmed that three CMV-associated chains were specific for CMV antigens.

V shed 4 bases and J 4 bases; nucleotides not matched to a gene: 6. The CDR3 spans 14 residues. Germline values: CDR1 MDHEN, CDR2 SYDVKM. PCR involved 60 Vbeta and 13 Jbeta primers. Only in-frame clones appear in the TCRdb table, and some are missing; sequencing was by immunoSEQ multiplex PCR. The table lists 70,000 to 90,000 clones, approximately 70% of them singletons. Concerning this clone: The antigen is undetermined.

The receptor comes from a man in his forties or fifties in good health and CMV-seropositive. The material sequenced was PBMCs. The V and J genes are TRBV28 and TRBJ2-7, with 8 bases aligning to TRBD1. The CDR3 sequence is CASSSDRAGYEQYF. The CDR3 nucleotides read TGTGCCAGCAGTTCGGACAGGGCGGGGTACGAGCAGTACTTC.